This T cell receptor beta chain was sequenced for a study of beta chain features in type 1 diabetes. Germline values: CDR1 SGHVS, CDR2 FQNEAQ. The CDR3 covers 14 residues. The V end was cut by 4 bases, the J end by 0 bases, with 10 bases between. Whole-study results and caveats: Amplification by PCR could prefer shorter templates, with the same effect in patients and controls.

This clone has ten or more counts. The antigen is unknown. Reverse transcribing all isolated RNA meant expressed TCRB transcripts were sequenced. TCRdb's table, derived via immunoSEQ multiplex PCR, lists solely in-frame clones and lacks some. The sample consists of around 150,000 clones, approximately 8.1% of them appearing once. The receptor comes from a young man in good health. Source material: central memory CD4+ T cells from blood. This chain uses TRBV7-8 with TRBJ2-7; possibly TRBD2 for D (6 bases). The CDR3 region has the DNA TGTGCCAGCAGCTACCGGGGGAGCTCCTACGAGCAGTACTTC. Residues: CASSYRGSSYEQYF.